The 6 T cell receptor beta chains presented below share a single source sample, sequenced in a study of response to subunit inactivated influenza vaccine. TCRdb analysed the RT-PCR reads with MiXCR anew, one entry per CDR3 protein. The top ten hold approximately 7% of the sample, which has about 700,000 distinct CDR3 sequences, 11% to 15% seen once. The sequencing here drew on PBMCs from blood, taken around 15 days before vaccination. These receptors came from a man aged 45 to 65 who received an inactivated influenza vaccine.

The chain recombines TRBV28 with TRBJ2-3; 9 bases align to TRBD1. CDR3 length: 16 residues. Per the germline V gene, CDR1 is MDHEN and CDR2 is SYDVKM. Trimming at V came to 2 bases and at J to 3 bases, leaving 6 bases not matched to a gene. In nucleotides, the CDR3 is TGTGCCAGCAGTTTAACCGGGACAGGGTTAACAGATACGCAGTATTTT. Translation gives CASSLTGTGLTDTQYF. Complete variable domain (other parts from reference TRBV28 and TRBJ2-3): DVKVTQSSRYLVKRTGEKVFLECVQDMDHENMFWYRQDPGLGLRLIYFSYDVKMKEKGDIPEGYSVSREKKERFSLILESASTNQTSMYLCASSLTGTGLTDTQYFGPGTRLTVL.

V is TRBV6-2 or TRBV6-3 and J is TRBJ1-5; D is undetermined. Germline CDR1 is MNHEY and CDR2 is SVGEGT. With 6 bases removed from V and 11 bases from J, the gap between germline ends came to 14 bases. The CDR3 is 12 residues long. CDR3 DNA: TGTGCCAGCAGCCTCGACACCTTCGCCCAGCATTTT. It specifies CASSLDTFAQHF.

The genes are TRBV12-3 or TRBV12-4 and TRBJ1-2; 7 bases align to TRBD1. The CDR3 spans 13 residues. Unmatched junction bases numbered 8, after V lost 7 bases and J lost 6 bases. The CDR3 DNA reads as TGTGCCAGCAACCTGTTTCAGGGGGATGGCTACACCTTC. Amino acid sequence: CASNLFQGDGYTF.

This clonotype has more than one count but fewer than ten. The chain uses TRBV7-2 and TRBJ2-7; 7 bases fit TRBD2. The CDR3 consists of 15 residues. Germline CDR1 reads SGHTA; CDR2 reads FQGNSA. J gave up 3 bases and V 1 base, and 6 bases lay outside the gene matches. The CDR3 reads CASSLERWEGYEQYF. In DNA, the CDR3 is TGTGCCAGCAGCTTAGAGAGGTGGGAGGGCTACGAGCAGTACTTC.

The chain is built from TRBV7-6 and TRBJ2-2, with 11 bases lining up with TRBD2. The CDR3 totals 16 residues. The trim removed 1 base at V and 5 bases at J, leaving 3 bases unmatched. Germline V CDR1 and CDR2: SGHVS, FNYEAQ. The CDR3 nucleotides are TGTGCCAGCAGCTTAGAACTAGCGGGAGATACCGGGGAGCTGTTTTTT. Its translation is CASSLELAGDTGELFF. Full variable domain (remainder filled in from reference TRBV7-6 and TRBJ2-2): GAGVSQSPRYKVTKRGQDVALRCDPISGHVSLYWYRQALGQGPEFLTYFNYEAQQDKSGLPNDRFSAERPEGSISTLTIQRTEQRDSAMYRCASSLELAGDTGELFFGEGSRLTVL.

The CDR3 is CASNTGPGGRSPLHF. Here the CDR3 DNA reads TGTGCCAGCAACACGGGCCCCGGCGGACGTTCACCCCTCCACTTT. The chain has TRBV27 and TRBJ1-6; no definite D call. V was trimmed by 7 bases and J by 9 bases, leaving 19 bases between them. CDR1 MNHEY and CDR2 SMNVEV come from the germline V gene (reference sequence). This CDR3 is built from 15 residues.